This record looks at one TCR beta chain sequence and its context. Germline V CDR1 and CDR2: MGHDK, SYGVNS. The V gene lost 9 bases and the J gene lost 2 bases, with 19 bases spanning the gap. This CDR3 has 15 residues. This sample stems from a study of blood T cell repertoires in COVID-19. Turning to the study itself: There were acute and convalescent COVID-19 samples, and they came from the United States, Italy and Spain. T cells, B-cell-depleted T cells, or PBMCs provided the cDNA or gDNA that served as material.

Followed longitudinally, the Seattle patients had been enrolled during active infection. Some clones are missing from TCRdb's copy, which holds only in-frame ones; the method was immunoSEQ multiplex PCR. The repertoire holds about 130,000 clones, with 81% as singletons. Sequencing was done on a sample of peripheral blood. V usage is TRBV25-1 and J usage is TRBJ2-5; tentatively, D is TRBD1 (5 bases). This TCR was recovered from a man between 25 and 39 years old with COVID-19, enrolled during active disease. This CDR3 is CASQGRGGHQETQYF. In nucleotides, the CDR3 is TGTGCCAGTCAAGGTAGGGGTGGCCATCAAGAGACCCAGTACTTC.